These T cell receptor beta chains were read from a single sample in a study of vaccination and CD4 T cells after COVID-19. TCRdb re-called the PCR reads through MiXCR, storing one row per CDR3 protein. The sample includes 8,500 to 10,000 distinct CDR3 sequences, over 30% of them seen just once. These receptors' antigens are unknown. The sequenced sample consisted of CD4+ T cells from blood, cultured in vitro. The receptors were sampled from a human donor who had recovered from COVID-19. Each CDR3 is given with its conserved first and last residue. A D gene is named only where the DNA matches it firmly. Rows may omit the clone size; those that give it use once, few, many or a size class.

v_call: TRBV2; clone_size: .; j_call: TRBJ2-5; d_call: .; cdr3_aa: CASSAGTWETQYF; cdr3_nt: TGTGCCAGCAGTGCAGGGACGTGGGAGACCCAGTACTTC
v_call: TRBV20-1; clone_size: .; j_call: TRBJ1-1; d_call: .; cdr3_aa: CSARKPGRNTEAFF; cdr3_nt: TGCAGTGCTAGAAAGCCGGGGCGCAACACTGAAGCTTTCTTT
v_call: TRBV5-1; clone_size: .; j_call: TRBJ2-1; d_call: .; cdr3_aa: CARSFTSYNEQFF; cdr3_nt: TGCGCCAGGAGCTTTACTAGCTACAATGAGCAGTTCTTC
v_call: TRBV6-5; clone_size: few; j_call: TRBJ1-2; d_call: .; cdr3_aa: CASRSSDGYGYTF; cdr3_nt: TGTGCCAGCAGATCCTCGGACGGCTATGGCTACACCTTC
v_call: TRBV12-3/TRBV12-4; clone_size: .; j_call: TRBJ1-5; d_call: .; cdr3_aa: CASSREYSNQPQHF; cdr3_nt: TGTGCCAGCAGTCGAGAATATAGCAATCAGCCCCAGCATTTT
v_call: TRBV9; clone_size: .; j_call: TRBJ1-3; d_call: .; cdr3_aa: CASSAEGSGNTIYF; cdr3_nt: TGTGCCAGCAGCGCCGAGGGGTCAGGAAACACCATATATTTT
v_call: TRBV6-2/TRBV6-3; clone_size: .; j_call: TRBJ2-1; d_call: .; cdr3_aa: CASSWTYNEQFF; cdr3_nt: TGTGCTAGCAGTTGGACCTACAATGAGCAGTTCTTC
v_call: TRBV25-1; clone_size: .; j_call: TRBJ1-2; d_call: .; cdr3_aa: CASSTGGPNYGYTF; cdr3_nt: TGTGCCAGCAGTACGGGGGGTCCTAACTATGGCTACACCTTC
v_call: TRBV20-1; clone_size: few; j_call: TRBJ1-3; d_call: TRBD1; cdr3_aa: CSARLTGVGNTIYF; cdr3_nt: TGCAGTGCTAGATTGACAGGGGTCGGAAACACCATATATTTT
v_call: TRBV4-1; clone_size: .; j_call: TRBJ1-2; d_call: .; cdr3_aa: CASSQDEGRASYGYTF; cdr3_nt: TGCGCCAGCAGCCAAGACGAGGGACGAGCGTCCTATGGCTACACCTTC
v_call: TRBV20-1; clone_size: .; j_call: TRBJ1-2; d_call: TRBD1; cdr3_aa: CSARPGTAHGYTF; cdr3_nt: TGCAGTGCTCGTCCCGGGACAGCGCATGGCTACACCTTC
v_call: TRBV15; clone_size: .; j_call: TRBJ2-7; d_call: .; cdr3_aa: CATSRGVGNSYEQYF; cdr3_nt: TGTGCCACCAGCAGAGGGGTAGGGAACTCCTACGAGCAGTACTTC
v_call: TRBV4-1; clone_size: .; j_call: TRBJ2-5; d_call: TRBD2; cdr3_aa: CASSRVRGAGETQYF; cdr3_nt: TGCGCCAGCAGCCGTGTGCGGGGGGCCGGAGAGACCCAGTACTTC
v_call: TRBV25-1; clone_size: few; j_call: TRBJ2-5; d_call: .; cdr3_aa: CASSDVRGSGETQYF; cdr3_nt: TGTGCCAGCAGTGACGTCCGGGGTAGTGGAGAGACCCAGTACTTC
v_call: TRBV10-2; clone_size: .; j_call: TRBJ2-2; d_call: TRBD1; cdr3_aa: CAGRQGNTGELFF; cdr3_nt: TGCGCCGGCAGACAGGGAAACACCGGGGAGCTGTTTTTT
v_call: TRBV30; clone_size: few; j_call: TRBJ1-2; d_call: .; cdr3_aa: CAWSVSGYGYTF; cdr3_nt: TGTGCCTGGAGTGTAAGCGGCTATGGCTACACCTTC
v_call: TRBV20-1; clone_size: .; j_call: TRBJ2-7; d_call: .; cdr3_aa: CSARAPRGIDEQYF; cdr3_nt: TGCAGTGCTAGAGCACCGCGAGGGATCGACGAGCAGTACTTC
v_call: TRBV27; clone_size: .; j_call: TRBJ1-6; d_call: .; cdr3_aa: CASSTRENSPLHF; cdr3_nt: TGTGCCAGCAGTACCAGGGAAAATTCACCCCTCCACTTT
v_call: TRBV4-1; clone_size: few; j_call: TRBJ2-6; d_call: .; cdr3_aa: CASSVGSYFGANVLTF; cdr3_nt: TGCGCCAGCAGCGTGGGAAGCTACTTTGGGGCCAACGTCCTGACTTTC
v_call: TRBV6-5; clone_size: few; j_call: TRBJ1-4; d_call: .; cdr3_aa: CASSYNRGDATNEKLFF; cdr3_nt: TGTGCCAGCAGTTATAATAGAGGGGATGCAACTAATGAAAAACTGTTTTTT
v_call: TRBV11-2; clone_size: .; j_call: TRBJ2-3; d_call: .; cdr3_aa: CASSLVGGAYTDTQYF; cdr3_nt: TGTGCCAGCAGCTTAGTCGGGGGCGCATACACAGATACGCAGTATTTT
v_call: TRBV18; clone_size: few; j_call: TRBJ1-2; d_call: .; cdr3_aa: CASSPTGGDGYTF; cdr3_nt: TGTGCCAGCTCACCCACTGGGGGAGATGGCTACACCTTC
v_call: TRBV20-1; clone_size: .; j_call: TRBJ2-7; d_call: TRBD1; cdr3_aa: CSASQDRPNEQYF; cdr3_nt: TGCAGTGCTAGTCAGGACAGGCCCAACGAGCAGTACTTC
v_call: TRBV19; clone_size: .; j_call: TRBJ1-2; d_call: .; cdr3_aa: CASIRRATVGVYGYTF; cdr3_nt: TGTGCCAGTATCCGGCGGGCCACGGTGGGAGTATATGGCTACACCTTC
v_call: TRBV11-2; clone_size: .; j_call: TRBJ2-3; d_call: .; cdr3_aa: CASSLVVKRFTGTQYF; cdr3_nt: TGTGCCAGCAGCTTAGTCGTAAAACGATTCACAGGTACGCAGTATTTT
v_call: TRBV20-1; clone_size: few; j_call: TRBJ2-5; d_call: .; cdr3_aa: CSAREGGRSQETQYF; cdr3_nt: TGCAGTGCTAGAGAAGGGGGGCGATCGCAAGAGACCCAGTACTTC
v_call: TRBV9; clone_size: .; j_call: TRBJ2-1; d_call: TRBD2; cdr3_aa: CASSPTTSGVYNEQFF; cdr3_nt: TGTGCCAGCAGCCCGACGACTAGCGGGGTATACAATGAGCAGTTCTTC
v_call: TRBV20-1; clone_size: .; j_call: TRBJ1-1; d_call: .; cdr3_aa: CSAREYWQYTEAFF; cdr3_nt: TGCAGTGCTAGAGAATACTGGCAGTACACTGAAGCTTTCTTT
v_call: TRBV6-1; clone_size: once; j_call: TRBJ2-7; d_call: TRBD2; cdr3_aa: CATTRGTHSYEQYF; cdr3_nt: TGTGCCACCACGCGGGGGACCCATTCCTACGAGCAGTACTTC
v_call: TRBV7-9; clone_size: .; j_call: TRBJ2-5; d_call: .; cdr3_aa: CASTDLRGEETQYF; cdr3_nt: TGTGCCAGCACCGATTTGAGGGGGGAAGAGACCCAGTACTTC
v_call: TRBV9; clone_size: .; j_call: TRBJ1-1; d_call: .; cdr3_aa: CASSLGPGDTEAFF; cdr3_nt: TGTGCCAGCAGCTTGGGCCCGGGAGACACTGAAGCTTTCTTT
v_call: TRBV7-9; clone_size: .; j_call: TRBJ1-6; d_call: TRBD1; cdr3_aa: CAMQEGTGGSPLHF; cdr3_nt: TGTGCCATGCAGGAGGGGACAGGGGGTTCACCCCTCCACTTT
v_call: TRBV3-1; clone_size: .; j_call: TRBJ1-1; d_call: .; cdr3_aa: CASSPHTEAFF; cdr3_nt: TGTGCCAGCAGCCCCCATACTGAAGCTTTCTTT
v_call: TRBV6-1; clone_size: few; j_call: TRBJ1-2; d_call: .; cdr3_aa: CAQRVGANYGYTF; cdr3_nt: TGTGCCCAAAGGGTTGGGGCAAACTATGGCTACACCTTC
v_call: TRBV6-1; clone_size: few; j_call: TRBJ2-5; d_call: .; cdr3_aa: CASSLEETQYF; cdr3_nt: TGTGCCAGCTCCCTAGAAGAGACCCAGTACTTC
v_call: TRBV10-3; clone_size: few; j_call: TRBJ2-2; d_call: TRBD2; cdr3_aa: CAISERFKLAGGDANTGELFF; cdr3_nt: TGTGCCATCAGTGAGCGGTTCAAACTAGCGGGGGGGGACGCGAACACCGGGGAGCTGTTTTTT
v_call: TRBV18; clone_size: .; j_call: TRBJ1-4; d_call: .; cdr3_aa: CASSPAKRIGEKLFF; cdr3_nt: TGTGCCAGCTCACCGGCCAAAAGGATCGGTGAAAAACTGTTTTTT
v_call: TRBV19; clone_size: few; j_call: TRBJ2-6; d_call: TRBD1; cdr3_aa: CASSNVGGVLPGANVLTF; cdr3_nt: TGTGCCAGTAGTAATGTAGGGGGCGTCCTACCCGGGGCCAACGTCCTGACTTTC
v_call: TRBV12-3/TRBV12-4; clone_size: few; j_call: TRBJ2-5; d_call: .; cdr3_aa: CASSPGGVRETQYF; cdr3_nt: TGTGCCAGCAGTCCCGGGGGCGTGAGGGAGACCCAGTACTTC
v_call: TRBV2; clone_size: .; j_call: TRBJ2-1; d_call: .; cdr3_aa: CASSGASEQFF; cdr3_nt: TGTGCCAGCAGTGGGGCAAGTGAGCAGTTCTTC
v_call: TRBV6-2/TRBV6-3; clone_size: .; j_call: TRBJ2-1; d_call: .; cdr3_aa: CASSGLTSRSYNEQFF; cdr3_nt: TGTGCCAGCAGTGGCCTAACTTCTCGGTCCTACAATGAGCAGTTCTTC
v_call: TRBV7-2; clone_size: .; j_call: TRBJ2-5; d_call: .; cdr3_aa: CASANGLETQYF; cdr3_nt: TGTGCCAGCGCGAACGGGTTAGAGACCCAGTACTTC
v_call: TRBV4-3; clone_size: .; j_call: TRBJ1-1; d_call: .; cdr3_aa: CASSQVWGPLNTEAFF; cdr3_nt: TGCGCCAGCAGCCAAGTCTGGGGGCCGCTGAACACTGAAGCTTTCTTT
v_call: TRBV30; clone_size: once; j_call: TRBJ1-1; d_call: .; cdr3_aa: CAWTKQANTEAFF; cdr3_nt: TGTGCCTGGACAAAACAGGCGAACACTGAAGCTTTCTTT
v_call: TRBV7-9; clone_size: .; j_call: TRBJ1-1; d_call: .; cdr3_aa: CASSGVNTEAFF; cdr3_nt: TGTGCCAGCAGCGGGGTGAACACTGAAGCTTTCTTT
v_call: TRBV7-8; clone_size: .; j_call: TRBJ1-5; d_call: .; cdr3_aa: CASSLVGGPGAQHF; cdr3_nt: TGTGCCAGCAGCTTAGTAGGGGGACCAGGGGCCCAGCATTTT
v_call: TRBV7-9; clone_size: .; j_call: TRBJ1-6; d_call: .; cdr3_aa: CASSSGPGNSPLHF; cdr3_nt: TGTGCCAGCAGCTCCGGGCCTGGGAATTCACCCCTCCACTTT
v_call: TRBV6-1; clone_size: few; j_call: TRBJ1-1; d_call: .; cdr3_aa: CASSEIIGDTEAFF; cdr3_nt: TGTGCCAGCAGTGAAATAATTGGGGACACTGAAGCTTTCTTT
v_call: TRBV15; clone_size: few; j_call: TRBJ2-5; d_call: .; cdr3_aa: CATSRDPGRETQYF; cdr3_nt: TGTGCCACCAGCAGAGACCCGGGTCGAGAGACCCAGTACTTC
v_call: TRBV2; clone_size: .; j_call: TRBJ2-3; d_call: .; cdr3_aa: CASNPLVGGGYDTQYF; cdr3_nt: TGTGCCAGCAACCCCCTAGTAGGGGGGGGTTATGATACGCAGTATTTT
v_call: TRBV20-1; clone_size: .; j_call: TRBJ1-2; d_call: .; cdr3_aa: CSAPLGVSGYTF; cdr3_nt: TGCAGTGCCCCGCTTGGGGTAAGTGGCTACACCTTC
v_call: TRBV5-1; clone_size: .; j_call: TRBJ2-5; d_call: .; cdr3_aa: CASSLLARLQETQYF; cdr3_nt: TGCGCCAGCAGCTTGCTTGCCAGGCTTCAAGAGACCCAGTACTTC